Listed below are T cell receptor beta chains from one sample, sequenced in a study of blood T cell repertoires in COVID-19. Profiling relied on immunoSEQ multiplex PCR, and the TCRdb table lists in-frame clones only, not all of them. The table has more than 250,000 clones, more than 80% seen once. Sequencing was performed on peripheral blood. All receptors come from a man aged 18 to 30 who had recovered from COVID-19. Both conserved end residues are part of each CDR3. Fields, in order: V gene, clone size, J gene, D gene, CDR3 protein, CDR3 DNA. D genes are given only for firm matches. Clone sizes are given selectively: once, few, many, or a class where the clone is expanded.

>TRBV6-5|.|TRBJ1-3|TRBD1
CASSLQGSYGNTIYF
TGTGCCAGCAGTTTACAGGGGTCATATGGGAACACCATATATTTT
>TRBV7-3|.|TRBJ2-5|.
CASSLTPQETQYF
TGTGCCAGCAGCTTAACCCCACAAGAGACCCAGTACTTC
>TRBV14|.|TRBJ1-1|TRBD1
CASSWGQGNTEAFF
TGTGCCAGCAGCTGGGGACAGGGGAACACTGAAGCTTTCTTT
>TRBV5-1|.|TRBJ2-1|.
CASSLEGNNEQFF
TGCGCCAGCAGCTTAGAGGGCAACAATGAGCAGTTCTTC
>TRBV6-4|.|TRBJ1-5|TRBD1
CASSDSELWTGSNQPQHF
TGTGCCAGCAGTGACTCGGAACTTTGGACAGGGAGTAATCAGCCCCAGCATTTT
>TRBV7-9|few|TRBJ2-7|.
CASSLGRGLIHEQYF
TGTGCCAGCAGCTTAGGGCGGGGTCTTATCCACGAGCAGTACTTC
>TRBV4-2|.|TRBJ2-7|TRBD2
CASSPGLAGNHEQYF
TGTGCCAGCAGCCCGGGGCTAGCGGGGAATCACGAGCAGTACTTC
>TRBV5-1|once|TRBJ2-1|TRBD1
CASSLGQGANEQFF
TGCGCCAGCAGTTTGGGACAGGGGGCTAATGAGCAGTTCTTC
>TRBV23-1|.|TRBJ1-5|.
CASIGDYQPQHF
TGCGCCAGCATAGGGGACTATCAGCCCCAGCATTTT
>TRBV19|.|TRBJ1-2|.
CATTQGANYGYTF
TGTGCCACTACACAGGGAGCTAACTATGGCTACACCTTC
>TRBV4-2|.|TRBJ2-1|TRBD2
CASSQSRTSGIYNEQFF
TGTGCCAGCAGCCAATCTAGGACTAGCGGAATATACAATGAGCAGTTCTTC
>TRBV9|.|TRBJ2-7|TRBD1
CASSAGQGTDGFYEQYF
TGTGCCAGCAGCGCGGGACAGGGAACAGATGGATTCTACGAGCAGTACTTC
>TRBV18|.|TRBJ2-5|TRBD1
CASSPGTGRQETQYF
TGTGCCAGCTCACCTGGGACAGGCCGGCAAGAGACCCAGTACTTC
>TRBV5-6|.|TRBJ1-2|TRBD1
CASRGDSYGYTF
TGTGCCAGCAGGGGGGACAGCTATGGCTACACCTTC
>TRBV5-1|.|TRBJ1-5|.
CASSLAPRQTNQPQHF
TGCGCCAGCAGCTTGGCCCCCCGACAGACAAATCAGCCCCAGCATTTT
>TRBV3-1/TRBV3-2|.|TRBJ1-6|TRBD1
CASSQAGQSSGNSPLHF
TGTGCCAGCAGCCAAGCGGGACAGTCGTCGGGAAATTCACCCCTCCACTTT
>TRBV7-9|.|TRBJ2-7|TRBD1
CASSNRDRGGFSSYKQYF
TGTGCCAGCAGCAACCGGGACAGGGGCGGTTTTAGCTCCTACAAGCAGTACTTC
>TRBV7-8|few|TRBJ1-2|.
CASSLSRASYTF
TGTGCCAGCAGCTTATCCAGGGCTAGCTACACCTTC
>TRBV28|.|TRBJ1-3|.
CASSLGSTSSGNTIYF
TGTGCCAGCAGTTTAGGCTCAACAAGCTCTGGAAACACCATATATTTT
>TRBV6-5|.|TRBJ1-6|.
CASSYNEITNSPLHF
TGTGCCAGCAGTTATAACGAGATAACCAATTCACCCCTCCACTTT
>TRBV7-9|few|TRBJ2-7|TRBD2
CASNLGVSGRVSHEQYF
TGTGCCAGCAACTTAGGGGTTTCAGGGAGGGTCTCCCACGAGCAGTACTTC
>TRBV14|.|TRBJ2-7|.
CASSQGETLPSYEQYF
TGTGCCAGCAGCCAAGGGGAGACACTTCCGAGCTACGAGCAGTACTTC
>TRBV30|.|TRBJ1-2|TRBD1
CAWSSTGVHGYTF
TGTGCCTGGAGTTCCACAGGGGTTCATGGCTACACCTTC
>TRBV18|.|TRBJ1-3|.
CASSPQTGSGNTIYF
TGTGCCAGCTCACCACAAACAGGGTCTGGAAACACCATATATTTT
>TRBV3-1/TRBV3-2|.|TRBJ2-1|.
CASSQRGSGEQFF
TGTGCCAGCAGCCAACGGGGGTCGGGTGAGCAGTTCTTC
>TRBV19|.|TRBJ1-2|.
CASSAKTGPVGYTF
TGTGCCAGTAGCGCCAAGACAGGCCCGGTGGGCTACACCTTC
>TRBV4-2|once|TRBJ1-1|.
CASSQREGLNTEAFF
TGTGCCAGCAGCCAAAGAGAGGGTTTGAACACTGAAGCTTTCTTT
>TRBV5-1|.|TRBJ1-5|.
CASSEGLGSNQPQHF
TGCGCCAGCAGCGAGGGTTTAGGAAGCAATCAGCCCCAGCATTTT
>TRBV5-1|.|TRBJ2-1|.
CASSLAGGGSYNEQFF
TGCGCCAGCAGCTTGGCGGGTGGCGGGTCCTACAATGAGCAGTTCTTC
>TRBV5-1|.|TRBJ2-7|.
CASGARTYEQYF
TGCGCCAGCGGAGCAAGAACATACGAGCAGTACTTC
>TRBV6-5|.|TRBJ1-5|.
CASKPAGPLNQPQHF
TGTGCCAGCAAACCCGCGGGGCCCTTGAATCAGCCCCAGCATTTT
>TRBV6-5|.|TRBJ1-1|.
CASSSLPEGDTEAFF
TGTGCCAGCAGTTCCCTCCCGGAAGGGGACACTGAAGCTTTCTTT
>TRBV27|.|TRBJ1-1|.
CASSFSLGGSNTEAFF
TGTGCCAGCAGTTTTTCATTAGGAGGGAGTAACACTGAAGCTTTCTTT
>TRBV4-1|once|TRBJ2-3|TRBD2
CASRLILAGGGNTQYF
TGCGCCAGCAGGCTTATACTAGCGGGGGGAGGCAATACGCAGTATTTT
>TRBV9|.|TRBJ2-5|.
CASSVAAGHGETQYF
TGTGCCAGCAGCGTAGCTGCGGGTCACGGGGAGACCCAGTACTTC
>TRBV27|.|TRBJ2-7|.
CASSFGTLPYEQYF
TGTGCCAGCAGTTTTGGTACACTACCCTACGAGCAGTACTTC
>TRBV6-5|.|TRBJ2-7|TRBD2
CASTRWGGSEQYF
TGTGCCAGCACCAGGTGGGGGGGTTCCGAGCAGTACTTC
>TRBV2|.|TRBJ1-2|.
CARVNTGRYYGYTF
TGTGCCAGAGTGAATACAGGGCGATACTATGGCTACACCTTC
>TRBV14|.|TRBJ1-5|.
CASSQKRREDPLSKPQHF
TGTGCCAGCAGCCAAAAAAGGAGGGAGGACCCACTGAGTAAGCCCCAGCATTTT
>TRBV27|.|TRBJ1-5|.
CASSWGPLGNQPQHF
TGTGCCAGCAGTTGGGGGCCACTCGGCAATCAGCCCCAGCATTTT
>TRBV6-5|.|TRBJ1-1|.
CASIITGTNTEAFF
TGTGCCAGCATCATAACCGGGACAAACACTGAAGCTTTCTTT
>TRBV6-6|.|TRBJ1-6|.
CASSTTVYNSPLHF
TGTGCCAGCAGTACGACAGTCTATAATTCACCCCTCCACTTT
>TRBV10-3|.|TRBJ2-5|.
CAISVVPEETQYF
TGTGCCATCAGCGTCGTCCCGGAGGAGACCCAGTACTTC
>TRBV3-1/TRBV3-2|.|TRBJ1-2|TRBD1
CASSQDRFRTTGGDYGYTF
TGTGCCAGCAGCCAGGATCGCTTCCGTACGACAGGGGGCGACTATGGCTACACCTTC
>TRBV5-1|.|TRBJ2-5|TRBD2
CASSLGLTSGGAQETQYF
TGCGCCAGCAGCTTGGGACTGACTAGCGGGGGGGCACAAGAGACCCAGTACTTC
>TRBV10-1|.|TRBJ2-1|.
CASSESGLAGEQFF
TGCGCCAGCAGTGAGTCAGGGCTAGCCGGTGAGCAGTTCTTC
>TRBV23-1|.|TRBJ2-7|.
CASRQKQAGWNSYEQYF
TGCGCCAGCAGGCAAAAACAGGCGGGGTGGAACTCCTACGAGCAGTACTTC
>TRBV5-1|.|TRBJ1-2|TRBD1
CASSSGTGGYYGYTF
TGCGCCAGCAGCTCTGGGACAGGGGGCTACTATGGCTACACCTTC
>TRBV27|few|TRBJ1-5|.
CASSSEGLFSPQHF
TGTGCCAGCAGCTCAGAGGGCCTTTTCAGCCCCCAGCATTTT
>TRBV19|.|TRBJ1-1|TRBD1
CASSIGQGSGKAFF
TGTGCCAGTAGTATAGGACAGGGGTCGGGTAAAGCTTTCTTT
>TRBV27|.|TRBJ2-2|.
CASSPNPGLAYVNTGELFF
TGTGCCAGCAGTCCAAATCCCGGCCTAGCTTACGTCAACACCGGGGAGCTGTTTTTT
>TRBV11-3|.|TRBJ2-5|.
CASSFGGRVKETQYF
TGTGCCAGCAGCTTTGGAGGAAGGGTCAAAGAGACCCAGTACTTC
>TRBV6-6|.|TRBJ2-5|TRBD2
CASSRIRLAGEKETQYF
TGTGCCAGCAGCCGAATCCGACTAGCGGGGGAAAAAGAGACCCAGTACTTC
>TRBV4-1|.|TRBJ2-3|.
CASSQVTRRTLSTDTQYF
TGCGCCAGCAGCCAAGTGACGCGGAGAACACTCAGCACAGATACGCAGTATTTT
>TRBV6-2/TRBV6-3|.|TRBJ1-6|.
CASSYPRGRTSSYNSPLHF
TGTGCCAGCAGTTACCCCCGTGGGAGGACCTCCTCCTATAATTCACCCCTCCACTTT